Presented here are 25 T cell receptor beta chains from one specimen sequenced in a study of CD8+CD57+ T cells in acquired aplastic anemia. The patients chosen for sequencing had shown expansion of CD8+CD57+ cells (detected by flow cytometry). Investigators profiled TCR beta VDJ and CDR3 from genomic DNA template. TCRdb itself ran the reads through MiXCR, one entry per CDR3 protein. This sample carries fewer than 200,000 distinct CDR3 sequences, roughly 50% of them seen once, and the ten largest clones take more than 1.5%. The material sequenced was sorted CD4+, CD8+, or CD8+CD57+ T cells (not recorded which) from PBMCs. Receptor source: a human donor with aplastic anemia.

Note on this clonotype: The conserved phenylalanine or tryptophan normally closing the CDR3 is absent here, so this likely arose from a read error. The chain uses TRBV20-1 and TRBJ1-1; TRBD1 matches at 7 bases. Germline assignment: CDR1 DFQATT and CDR2 SNEGSKA (reference sequence). V shed 4 bases, J shed 5 bases, and the junction held 7 bases outside the gene matches. CDR3 length: 13 residues. The CDR3 loop reads CSATTGVWTEAFL. The CDR3 DNA reads as TGCAGTGCTACCACAGGGGTATGGACTGAAGCTTTCCTT.

The sample holds a few counts of this clonotype. The rearrangement uses TRBV18 and TRBJ2-1; 7 nucleotides line up with TRBD2. The germline V gene has CDR1 KGHSH and CDR2 LQKENI. V lost 3 bases, J lost 2 bases, and 7 bases stayed unmatched. The CDR3 length is 16 residues. CDR3 nucleotide sequence: TGTGCCAGCTCACCTTCCGCTAGCGGTACCTACAATGAGCAGTTCTTC. Translation gives CASSPSASGTYNEQFF.

In regard to this clonotype: A read error is possible here, since a much larger clone lies one base away. Lacking the conserved final phenylalanine or tryptophan, this CDR3 likely reflects a read error. This chain links TRBV20-1 with TRBJ2-3, with D possibly being TRBD2 (6 bases). Germline V gives CDR1 DFQATT, CDR2 SNEGSKA (reference sequence). V was cut by 6 bases and J by 1 base, with 26 bases left in between. The CDR3 consists of 18 residues. This CDR3 reads CSATLGLAIVLGTDTQYL. DNA of the CDR3: TGCAGTGCAACCCTGGGGCTAGCGATCGTTTTAGGCACAGATACGCAGTATTTG.

This clonotype was observed at least ten times. V usage is TRBV20-1 and J usage is TRBJ2-3, with 7 bases lining up with TRBD1. Trimming took 0 bases from V and 4 from J; bases not matched to a gene: 7. This CDR3 comprises 15 residues. Germline CDR1 and CDR2: DFQATT and SNEGSKA (reference sequence). CDR3 loop: CSARDARGTPDTQYF. The CDR3 nucleotides are TGCAGTGCTAGAGATGCCAGGGGGACCCCAGATACGCAGTATTTT.

CDR3 coding DNA: TGTGCCAGTAGTCCCAGGGCAGGGGGTGACACCGGGGAGCTGTTTTTT. Its translation is CASSPRAGGDTGELFF. The chain joins TRBV19 to TRBJ2-2; 7 bases align to TRBD1. After removal of 5 bases from V and 3 bases from J, the junction contained 9 bases not matched to a gene. Germline-derived CDR1 and CDR2 are LNHDA and SQIVND (reference sequence). The CDR3 is 16 amino acids.

Concerning this clonotype: Germline is not matched at one junction end, which may reflect a read error. The rearrangement links TRBV20-1 to TRBJ2-7; D is undetermined. This CDR3 has 13 residues. CDR1 DFQATT and CDR2 SNEGSKA come from the germline V gene (reference sequence). CDR3 amino acids: CSARDTVSYEQYF. In DNA form, the CDR3 reads TGCAGTGCTCGAGACACTGTCTCCTACGAGCAGTACTTC.

This clonotype appeared a few times. The V call is TRBV20-1, the J call TRBJ2-1; D possibly corresponds to TRBD2 (6 bases). The CDR3 totals 12 residues. V lost 0 bases and J lost 9, with 9 bases in between. Germline CDR1 reads DFQATT; CDR2 reads SNEGSKA (reference sequence). The CDR3 is CSAREREIEQFF. CDR3 in DNA: TGCAGTGCTAGAGAACGGGAGATTGAGCAGTTCTTC.

The chain links TRBV7-9 to TRBJ1-1; 9 nucleotides match TRBD1. The V gene end was trimmed by 6 bases and the J gene end by 5 bases; junction bases not matched to a gene: 4. CDR3 length: 13 amino acids. Germline assignment: CDR1 SEHNR and CDR2 FQNEAQ (reference sequence). The CDR3 DNA reads TGTGCCAGCAGAGGGGACAGGGTTACTGAAGCTTTCTTT. Translation: CASRGDRVTEAFF. Combining the CDR3 with reference TRBV7-9 and TRBJ1-1 gives the whole variable domain DTGVSQNPRHKITKRGQNVTFRCDPISEHNRLYWYRQTLGQGPEFLTYFQNEAQLEKSRLLSDRFSAERPKGSFSTLEIQRTEQGDSAMYLCASRGDRVTEAFFGQGTRLTVV.

This rearrangement joins TRBV19 to TRBJ2-4, with 7 bases lining up with TRBD2. From germline, CDR1 is LNHDA and CDR2 SQIVND (reference sequence). This CDR3 contains 15 residues. Trimming at V came to 3 bases and at J to 1 base, leaving 3 bases not matched to a gene. The CDR3 region is CASSIGGGAKNIQYF. The CDR3 nucleotides read TGTGCCAGTAGTATTGGGGGAGGGGCCAAAAACATTCAGTACTTC. Supplemented by reference TRBV19 and TRBJ2-4, the full variable domain reads DGGITQSPKYLFRKEGQNVTLSCEQNLNHDAMYWYRQDPGQGLRLIYYSQIVNDFQKGDIAEGYSVSREKKESFPLTVTSAQKNPTAFYLCASSIGGGAKNIQYFGAGTRLSVL.

About this clonotype: Since a much larger clone is just one base distant, this may be a read error. The chain links TRBV9 to TRBJ2-1, with 8 bases aligning to TRBD2. This CDR3 has 16 amino acids. Germline assignment: CDR1 SGDLS and CDR2 YYNGEE. In DNA, the CDR3 is TGTGCCAGCAGCGTAGATCCAGCGGGGGTCATCAATGAGCAGTCCTTC. Translated, it gives CASSVDPAGVINEQSF.

As to this clonotype: This may arise from a read error, as a much more abundant clone is one base away. The CDR3 does not end in the conserved phenylalanine or tryptophan, so this is likely a read error. This chain links TRBV6-2 or TRBV6-3 with TRBJ2-7; D gene uncertain. This CDR3 is 12 amino acids long. The germline CDR1 and CDR2 sequences are MNHEY and SVGEGT. V dropped 0 bases and J dropped 2 bases, with 2 bases sitting between them. CDR3 region: CASSYSTYEQYL. CDR3 in DNA: TGTGCCAGCAGTTACTCGACCTACGAGCAGTACCTC.

This clonotype was seen ten or more times. The chain couples TRBV5-4 to TRBJ1-1; 9 bases map to TRBD1. V lost 4 bases to trimming and J lost 6 bases; unmatched junction nucleotides: 7. Germline CDR1 is SGHNT and CDR2 is YYREEE (reference sequence). CDR3 size: 14 residues. The CDR3: CASSTGGHIAEAFF. CDR3 nucleotides: TGTGCCAGCAGCACAGGGGGCCATATCGCTGAAGCTTTCTTT.

The chain couples TRBV24-1 to TRBJ2-3, with D possibly TRBD2 on 5 matching bases. The V and J ends lost 2 bases and 1 base respectively, with 9 bases between them. CDR1 is KGHDR and CDR2 is SFDVKD in the germline V gene. This CDR3 spans 15 amino acids. In DNA, the CDR3 is TGTGCCACCAGTGATTCGACACTAGGCACAGATACGCAGTATTTT. It is translated as CATSDSTLGTDTQYF.

This clonotype showed up many times. The J gene is TRBJ1-5, the V gene TRBV20-1; D not certain. CDR1 and CDR2 (germline): DFQATT, SNEGSKA (reference sequence). Trimming shortened V by 7 bases and J by 0 bases, and 7 bases separated the two germline ends. CDR3 length: 12 residues. DNA for the CDR3: TGCAGTGTTCGGAGTAGCAATCAGCCCCAGCATTTT. Amino acids: CSVRSSNQPQHF.

The chain uses TRBV4-3 and TRBJ2-1; D is possibly TRBD2 (6 bases). The CDR3 runs 15 residues. V lost 0 bases and J 11 bases, leaving 17 bases between the germline ends. Germline CDR1 is LGHNA and CDR2 is YSLEER. The CDR3 loop is CASSQDSAGGNKQFF. CDR3 DNA sequence: TGCGCCAGCAGCCAAGATTCGGCCGGCGGGAATAAGCAGTTCTTC.

In this sample, this clonotype turned up many times. The J gene is TRBJ2-3, the V gene TRBV20-1, with TRBD2 matching over 10 bases. The trim removed 5 bases at V and 0 bases at J, leaving 2 bases unmatched. CDR3 length: 14 amino acids. Germline CDR1 and CDR2: DFQATT and SNEGSKA (reference sequence). In DNA, the CDR3 is TGCAGTGCTGGTAGCGGGGGGAGCACAGATACGCAGTATTTT. This codes for CSAGSGGSTDTQYF.

V is TRBV7-9 and J is TRBJ1-1, with D unclear. V was pared by 2 bases and J by 0 bases, with 10 bases between. The germline CDR1 and CDR2 sequences are SEHNR and FQNEAQ (reference sequence). The CDR3 loop spans 15 amino acids. The CDR3 region has the DNA TGTGCCAGCAGCTTATGGGGTGGGGTGAACACTGAAGCTTTCTTT. Protein sequence: CASSLWGGVNTEAFF.

V is TRBV2 and J is TRBJ2-1; D call uncertain. Germline values: CDR1 SNHLY, CDR2 FYNNEI. The V end was cut by 4 bases, the J end by 0 bases, with 10 bases between. This CDR3 contains 15 residues. The CDR3 nucleotides read TGTGCCAGCAGTGCGGCACGGAGCTCCTACAATGAGCAGTTCTTC. Protein: CASSAARSSYNEQFF.

The chain uses TRBV20-1 and TRBJ2-7; 11 bases agree with TRBD2. J lost 2 bases, V lost 1 base, and 4 bases had no gene match. CDR3 size: 15 residues. The germline CDR1 and CDR2 sequences are DFQATT and SNEGSKA (reference sequence). CDR3 bases: TGCAGTGCTAGAGGGGTAGCGGGAGGGCCCTACGAGCAGTACTTC. Encoded protein: CSARGVAGGPYEQYF.

This clonotype was seen at least ten times. The V and J genes are TRBV20-1 and TRBJ2-7; 9 bases line up with TRBD1. Germline V gene lookup returns CDR1 DFQATT and CDR2 SNEGSKA (reference sequence). The CDR3 contains 16 residues. V lost 6 bases and J lost 6; bases outside the gene matches: 18. The CDR3: CSAPGGGGQGNPEQYF. CDR3 DNA sequence: TGCAGTGCCCCTGGGGGGGGGGGACAGGGTAATCCCGAGCAGTACTTC.

The rearrangement joins TRBV2 to TRBJ2-7; D tentatively reads TRBD1 or TRBD2 (5 bases each). Germline V gene lookup returns CDR1 SNHLY and CDR2 FYNNEI. The CDR3 has 14 amino acids. V lost 9 bases to trimming and J lost 9 bases, with 24 bases between them. CDR3 in amino acids: CASGIGTHNVGQYF. The DNA of the CDR3 is TGTGCCAGTGGCATTGGGACCCACAATGTTGGGCAGTACTTC.

The V gene is TRBV7-8, the J gene TRBJ1-2, with D unresolved. There are 12 residues in the CDR3. Germline CDR1 reads SGHVS; CDR2 reads FQNEAQ. V shed 8 bases and J shed 3 bases, with 10 bases lying between them. The CDR3 protein is CASGKTDYGYTF. The CDR3 nucleotides are TGTGCCAGCGGAAAGACTGACTATGGCTACACCTTC.

This clonotype was detected ten times or more. The chain has TRBV11-2 and TRBJ2-7, with TRBD1 matching 8 bases. J gave up 1 base and V 5 bases, and 10 bases lay outside the gene matches. CDR1 and CDR2 (germline): SGHAT, FQNNGV. The CDR3 has 16 amino acids. The CDR3 DNA reads as TGTGCCAGCAGCCCAAAGACAGGGGCCATTTCCTACGAGCAGTACTTC. Protein sequence: CASSPKTGAISYEQYF.

A few counts support this clonotype. This sequence may be a read error, since a much larger clone differs from it by one base. The chain carries TRBV5-5 and TRBJ1-2; no clear D gene. The V gene lost 0 bases and the J gene lost 4 bases, with 7 bases spanning the gap. Looked up from germline, CDR1 is SGHKS and CDR2 is YYEKEE (reference sequence). This CDR3 is 13 amino acids long. Here the CDR3 reads CASSLEAPYGYTF. DNA for the CDR3: TGTGCCAGCAGCTTGGAGGCCCCCTATGGCTACACCTTC.

The V and J genes are TRBV6-1 and TRBJ2-7; 11 bases line up with TRBD2. With 4 bases clipped from V and 5 bases from J, the junction kept 7 bases outside the gene matches. Germline values: CDR1 MNHNS, CDR2 SASEGT. This CDR3 has 15 amino acids. The CDR3 spells CASSAGTSGGHEQYV. The CDR3, as DNA: TGTGCCAGCAGTGCAGGGACTAGCGGCGGACACGAGCAGTACGTC.